The present T cell receptor beta chain was sequenced within a study of siplizumab effects on memory and regulatory T cells. The length of the CDR3 is 13 residues. Germline V gene data show CDR1 as SGHTA and CDR2 as FQGTGA. Trimming pared 4 bases from V and 1 base from J, leaving 7 bases between. TCR templates, around 98,000 per sample, were assayed. Here immunoSEQ multiplex PCR was the method, and the copy in TCRdb shows in-frame clones only, minus some. The sample holds 90,000 to 110,000 clones, about 91% seen once. This clone has a single count. Antigen unknown. Study-wide findings and caveats: Proliferating Tregs from siplizumab cultures lacked functional confirmation of suppression. Controls had more than 25% Treg-derived mappable alloreactive CD4+ clones on average, versus nearly 70% with siplizumab. Both greater diversity than memory cells and a major contribution to the alloresponse seemed to characterize naive T cells.

This sequence originates from a human donor in good health. Sequenced sample: Tregs sorted from blood. The chain has TRBV7-3 and TRBJ2-5; no firm D call. The DNA for the CDR3 is TGTGCCAGCAGCTCCCAACCCCAAGAGACCCAGTACTTC. This translates into CASSSQPQETQYF. Filled out from reference TRBV7-3 and TRBJ2-5, the complete variable domain reads GAGVSQTPSNKVTEKGKYVELRCDPISGHTALYWYRQSLGQGPEFLIYFQGTGAADDSGLPNDRFFAVRPEGSVSTLKIQRTERGDSAVYLCASSSQPQETQYFGPGTRLLVL.